This T cell receptor beta chain came from a study of technical replicates of blood from a handful of donors. From germline, CDR1 is MDHEN and CDR2 SYDVKM. With 7 bases removed from V and 6 bases from J, the gap between germline ends came to 12 bases. CDR3 length: 13 amino acids. Assay: immunoSEQ multiplex PCR; the TCRdb copy retains only in-frame clones and omits some. The sample yields about 70,000 clones, just under 95% seen once. The chain links TRBV28 to TRBJ1-4; possible D gene TRBD1, 5 bases. Specimen: T cells isolated from PBMCs. The TCR sequence derives from a human donor in good health. Here the CDR3 reads CASIRQNYEKLFF. The CDR3 bases are TGTGCCAGCATCAGACAGAACTATGAAAAACTGTTTTTT.